This T cell receptor (beta chain) was obtained from a study of T cells after yellow fever vaccination. Study results and limitations: Clonotypes found in both CD4 and CD8 compartments made up a small share.

UMIs and a universal primer site were added when TCR cDNA was made by 5'RACE template switching. From the 5' RACE reads, TCRdb called clonotypes with MiXCR, one entry per CDR3 protein. This sample has roughly 340,000 distinct CDR3 sequences, with 8.7% found just once. Germline CDR1 and CDR2: SGHRS and YFSETQ. With 3 bases removed from V and 1 base from J, the gap between germline ends came to 10 bases. The CDR3 runs 14 residues. This clonotype was found a few times. Its matching antigen is unknown. The receptor comes from a man aged 18 to 29 who received the YFV17D yellow fever vaccine. This specimen was PBMCs, taken on the day of the first yellow fever vaccination. V is TRBV5-1 and J is TRBJ2-5; D might be TRBD1 (5 bases). CDR3 region: CASSSFRAQETQYF. DNA of the CDR3: TGCGCCAGCAGCTCGTTCAGGGCCCAAGAGACCCAGTACTTC.